This entry features one TCR beta chain sequence. Its antigen is still unknown. The time point: newly diagnosed GD, antithyroid drugs for less than 3 months. The authors made the TCR library using RNA they extracted from PBMCs. Peripheral blood, approximately 9.6 milliliters of it, was drawn into EDTA tubes. In building TCR beta libraries, iRepertoire HTBI primers were used together with Arm-PCR of CDR3 regions. Each CDR3 protein is one row after TCRdb ran MiXCR on the multiplex PCR reads. This table has more than 300,000 distinct CDR3 sequences, around 15% appearing once. These data are taken from a study of regulatory T cells in long-lasting Graves disease. Study-wide results and limits: Patients with persistent disease shared 2,500 to 3,500 public clonotypes, outpacing the 966 shared by new patients.

V shed 0 bases and J shed 8 bases, with 11 bases lying between them. The CDR3 runs to 13 residues. Germline CDR1 SGDLS, CDR2 YYNGEE. These data also formed part of another study, on T cells in Graves' hyperthyroidism and ophthalmopathy. Turning to that study: Graves' hyperthyroidism was deemed stable absent ophthalmopathy progression within 18 months. In blood, most of the thyroid clonotypes expanded above 0.001 were also present.

The V gene is TRBV9, the J gene TRBJ1-2; D not certain. The sample was peripheral blood mononuclear cells (PBMCs), taken at new diagnosis, from a patient treated with antithyroid drugs. The TCR was taken from a woman between 18 and 29 years old with Graves disease. As DNA, the CDR3 is TGTGCCAGCAGCGTAGCCGGAGTAGAGGGCTACACCTTC. Translation gives CASSVAGVEGYTF.